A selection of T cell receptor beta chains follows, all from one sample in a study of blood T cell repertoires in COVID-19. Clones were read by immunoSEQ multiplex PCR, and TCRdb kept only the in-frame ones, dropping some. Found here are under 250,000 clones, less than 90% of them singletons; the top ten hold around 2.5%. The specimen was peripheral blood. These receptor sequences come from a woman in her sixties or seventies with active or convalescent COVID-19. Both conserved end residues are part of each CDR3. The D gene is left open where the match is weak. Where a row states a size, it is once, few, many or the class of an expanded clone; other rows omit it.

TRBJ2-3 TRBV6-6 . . CASSRPEETQYF TGTGCCAGCAGTCGCCCTGAGGAAACGCAGTATTTT
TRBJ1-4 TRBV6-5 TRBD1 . CASSSGQGTNEKLFF TGTGCCAGCAGTAGCGGACAGGGGACTAATGAAAAACTGTTTTTT
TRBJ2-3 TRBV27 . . CASSKGVDTQYF TGTGCCAGCTCCAAGGGAGTAGATACGCAGTATTTT
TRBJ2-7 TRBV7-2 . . CASSGFGSQGGSSYEQYF TGTGCCAGCAGCGGCTTCGGTTCGCAGGGGGGAAGCTCCTACGAGCAGTACTTC
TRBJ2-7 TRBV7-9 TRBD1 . CASSPWAGQGSYEQYF TGTGCCAGCAGCCCTTGGGCGGGACAGGGCTCCTACGAGCAGTACTTC
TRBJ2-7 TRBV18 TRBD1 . CASSPLPGQSYEQYF TGTGCCAGCTCACCCCTCCCGGGACAGAGCTACGAGCAGTACTTC
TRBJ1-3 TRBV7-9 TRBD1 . CASSLPGTGAGNTIYF TGTGCCAGCAGCTTACCAGGGACAGGGGCTGGAAACACCATATATTTT
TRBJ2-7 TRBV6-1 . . CASSEIVGGSYEQYF TGTGCCAGCAGTGAAATTGTCGGAGGCTCCTACGAGCAGTACTTC
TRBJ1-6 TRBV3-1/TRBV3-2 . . CASSHVLDSSSPLHF TGTGCCAGCAGCCATGTACTGGACAGCTCATCACCCCTCCACTTT
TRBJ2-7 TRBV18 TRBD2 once CASSQRERGSPPLEQYF TGTGCCAGCTCGCAGCGGGAGCGCGGGAGCCCCCCTCTCGAGCAGTACTTC
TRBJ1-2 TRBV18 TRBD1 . CASSPRDRGPYTF TGTGCCAGCTCACCACGTGACAGGGGGCCCTACACCTTC
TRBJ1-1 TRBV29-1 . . CSVLSNTEAFF TGCAGCGTTCTTTCGAACACTGAAGCTTTCTTT
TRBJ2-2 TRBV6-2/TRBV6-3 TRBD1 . CASSYSGTVNTGELFF TGTGCCAGCAGTTACTCCGGGACAGTTAACACCGGGGAGCTGTTTTTT
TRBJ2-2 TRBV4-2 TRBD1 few CASSQDGTGFPGELFF TGTGCCAGCAGCCAAGATGGGACAGGGTTCCCCGGGGAGCTGTTTTTT